The 5 T cell receptor beta chains given below trace back to one sample, sequenced in a study of blood T cell repertoires in COVID-19 (dated by TCRdb to about 2020). The method was the immunoSEQ multiplex PCR assay. TCRdb provides this immuneACCESS table in a form limited to in-frame rearrangements. Some clones are lacking; in checked studies, under half of them reflect an unresolved V gene, and why the rest are absent is not known. For this sample the table gives about 290,000 clones, of which around 90% were detected only once. 1.5% to 2% of the sample rests with the top ten. The sequencing input was PBMCs or T cells enriched from blood (not recorded which). The receptors derive from a woman aged 35 to 49 who had recovered from COVID-19.

The J gene is TRBJ2-5, the V gene TRBV5-4; weak D call: TRBD1 (6 bases). Trimming stripped 3 bases from V and 2 bases from J, with 8 bases between. The CDR3 totals 13 residues. Germline assignment: CDR1 SGHNT and CDR2 YYREEE (reference sequence). The CDR3, as DNA: TGTGCCAGCAGCTATGGACAGCAAGAGACCCAGTACTTC. It yields the protein CASSYGQQETQYF.

The rearrangement joins TRBV9 to TRBJ1-2; 12 bases are a match to TRBD1. The germline CDR1 and CDR2 sequences are SGDLS and YYNGEE. The length of the CDR3 is 15 residues. Trimming cost V 4 bases and J 8 bases; bases outside gene matches: 9. CDR3 in DNA: TGTGCCAGCAGCCCTCGGGACAGGGGGCTGGAAGGCTACACCTTC. Translated: CASSPRDRGLEGYTF.

The CDR3 bases are TGTGCCATCAGTGCGGGGACAGGGGGGGTGACCACTGAAGCTTTCTTT. This gives the protein CAISAGTGGVTTEAFF. J is TRBJ1-1 and V is TRBV10-3; 11 positions agree with TRBD1. This CDR3 has 16 amino acids. The V and J ends lost 4 bases and 4 bases, in that order; junction bases with no gene match: 8. Germline loops: CDR1 ENHRY, CDR2 SYGVKD.

The rearrangement links TRBV6-2 or TRBV6-3 to TRBJ2-1, with 8 positions matching TRBD2. Germline assignment: CDR1 MNHEY and CDR2 SVGEGT. V gave up 2 bases and J gave up 9 bases; unmatched junction bases: 9. The CDR3 totals 15 residues. The CDR3 nucleotides read TGTGCCAGCAGTTACCTAGCGGGCGCAACGCCTGAGCAGTTCTTC. Translated: CASSYLAGATPEQFF.

V is TRBV25-1 and J is TRBJ2-1, with 8 nucleotides matching TRBD1. The ends lost 2 bases at V and 8 bases at J; junction bases unmatched: 8. This CDR3 is 15 amino acids long. Germline-derived CDR1 and CDR2 are MGHDK and SYGVNS. CDR3 in DNA: TGTGCCAGCAGTGAAATTAGGACAGGGACCGATGAGCAGTTCTTC. Its protein product is CASSEIRTGTDEQFF.